The rows below give T cell receptor beta chains drawn from one sample of a study of type 1 regulatory T cells. TCRdb re-derived calls from the reads in MiXCR, one entry per CDR3 protein. There are 90,000 to 100,000 distinct CDR3 sequences in the sample; about 28% occur only once, and around 2.3% lies in the top ten. Sequencing was done on a sample of CD4+ T cells, either the whole sample or a sorted fraction (not recorded which). The receptors were sampled from a human donor in good health. CDR3s include the opening cysteine and the closing phenylalanine or tryptophan. The D gene is left open where the match is weak. Not every row has a clone size; where given, it reads once, few, many or a size class.

size	D	V	J	CDR3	DNA
NA	TRBD2	TRBV5-8	TRBJ2-7	CASSEGLAGVGEQYF	TGTGCCAGCAGCGAGGGACTAGCGGGAGTCGGCGAGCAGTACTTC
few	TRBD1	TRBV20-1	TRBJ2-4	CSAARQGAGKNIQYF	TGCAGTGCCGCACGACAGGGGGCTGGCAAAAACATTCAGTACTTC
few	NA	TRBV5-5	TRBJ2-7	CASSLFVSINEQYF	TGTGCCAGCAGCTTGTTTGTTAGCATCAACGAGCAGTACTTC
few	TRBD1	TRBV2	TRBJ2-2	CVSGTANTGELFF	TGTGTTTCCGGGACAGCGAACACCGGGGAGCTGTTTTTT
few	NA	TRBV4-1	TRBJ2-7	CASSQGHGYEQYF	TGCGCCAGCAGCCAAGGTCACGGCTACGAGCAGTACTTC
NA	NA	TRBV27	TRBJ1-5	CASSLFRGNQPQHF	TGTGCCAGCAGTTTATTTAGGGGAAATCAGCCCCAGCATTTT
NA	TRBD1	TRBV12-3/TRBV12-4	TRBJ1-4	CASRQGQGWEKLFF	TGTGCCAGCAGACAGGGACAGGGTTGGGAAAAACTGTTTTTT
NA	TRBD2	TRBV7-9	TRBJ2-1	CASNDPPTSGRAMEQFF	TGTGCCAGCAATGATCCCCCTACTAGCGGGAGGGCAATGGAGCAGTTCTTC
NA	NA	TRBV29-1	TRBJ1-5	CSVERGEGQPQHF	TGCAGCGTTGAGAGAGGGGAGGGACAGCCCCAGCATTTT
NA	TRBD1	TRBV7-9	TRBJ2-6	CVSSLGQGRTGANVLTF	TGTGTCAGCAGCTTGGGACAGGGAAGAACTGGGGCCAACGTCCTGACTTTC
NA	NA	TRBV10-3	TRBJ1-4	CAISDGLGRPEREKLFF	TGTGCCATCAGTGACGGCCTCGGCCGTCCGGAACGGGAAAAACTGTTTTTT
NA	NA	TRBV7-8	TRBJ2-2	CASSLDGARATGELFF	TGTGCCAGCAGCTTAGATGGGGCTAGAGCTACCGGGGAGCTGTTTTTT
NA	NA	TRBV4-1	TRBJ1-4	CASSILESEKLFF	TGCGCCAGCAGCATCTTGGAGAGTGAAAAACTGTTTTTT
NA	TRBD2	TRBV23-1	TRBJ2-1	CASSYELSGSNEQFF	TGCGCCAGCAGTTATGAACTTAGCGGGAGCAATGAGCAGTTCTTC
NA	NA	TRBV14	TRBJ2-3	CASGQVPGTSTDTQYF	TGTGCCAGCGGCCAAGTCCCTGGAACTAGCACAGATACGCAGTATTTT
NA	NA	TRBV20-1	TRBJ2-1	CSARDGRVPSLHNEQFF	TGCAGTGCTAGAGATGGTAGAGTACCTAGTCTACACAATGAGCAGTTCTTC
NA	TRBD2	TRBV7-6	TRBJ2-1	CASSLLWEGLYNEQFF	TGTGCCAGCAGCTTACTTTGGGAGGGCCTTTACAATGAGCAGTTCTTC
NA	NA	TRBV29-1	TRBJ1-1	CSVEAGWDTEAFF	TGCAGCGTTGAAGCAGGGTGGGACACTGAAGCTTTCTTT
few	NA	TRBV2	TRBJ2-2	CASSPRTGTGELFF	TGTGCCAGCAGCCCTCGGACTGGAACCGGGGAGCTGTTTTTT
NA	NA	TRBV20-1	TRBJ2-1	CSAEGDGYNEQFF	TGCAGTGCAGAAGGGGACGGATACAATGAGCAGTTCTTC
few	NA	TRBV27	TRBJ1-2	CATHVGGSHSYGYTF	TGTGCCACCCACGTGGGGGGGAGTCACTCCTATGGCTACACCTTC
few	TRBD2	TRBV3-1	TRBJ2-1	CASGLAGVNEQFF	TGTGCCAGTGGACTAGCGGGAGTTAATGAGCAGTTCTTC
NA	NA	TRBV5-4	TRBJ2-2	CASSLDPGGELFF	TGTGCCAGCAGCTTGGATCCGGGCGGGGAGCTGTTTTTT
few	NA	TRBV2	TRBJ2-5	CASTGRGRSQETQYF	TGTGCCAGCACCGGAAGAGGACGTTCCCAAGAGACCCAGTACTTC
NA	TRBD1	TRBV7-9	TRBJ2-1	CASRPDREDKFF	TGTGCCAGCAGACCTGACAGGGAAGATAAGTTCTTC
few	TRBD1	TRBV20-1	TRBJ1-1	CSAQDRGMENTEAFF	TGCAGTGCCCAAGACAGGGGTATGGAGAACACTGAAGCTTTCTTT
NA	NA	TRBV6-5	TRBJ2-1	CASSSRGTSGEQFF	TGTGCCAGCAGTTCAAGGGGCACCTCGGGTGAGCAGTTCTTC
few	NA	TRBV7-8	TRBJ2-4	CASRGRRGAKNIQYF	TGTGCCAGCAGGGGACGGAGAGGGGCCAAAAACATTCAGTACTTC
NA	NA	TRBV6-5	TRBJ2-7	CASSSLPYEQYF	TGTGCCAGCAGTTCACTGCCCTACGAGCAGTACTTC
NA	TRBD2	TRBV3-1	TRBJ2-3	CASSKGALAGVYDTQYF	TGTGCCAGCAGCAAAGGGGCACTAGCGGGGGTATACGATACGCAGTATTTT
few	TRBD2	TRBV29-1	TRBJ2-5	CSVSSAGQETQYF	TGCAGCGTTAGTTCAGCGGGACAAGAGACCCAGTACTTC
NA	NA	TRBV19	TRBJ2-1	CASSKSESSYNEQFF	TGTGCCAGTAGTAAGTCAGAGAGCTCCTACAATGAGCAGTTCTTC
NA	NA	TRBV5-1	TRBJ2-1	CASSFGGHQAAEQFF	TGCGCCAGCAGCTTTGGGGGCCACCAGGCTGCTGAGCAGTTCTTC
NA	NA	TRBV20-1	TRBJ2-2	CSAPGEVATGELFF	TGCAGTGCGCCGGGGGAGGTCGCTACCGGGGAGCTGTTTTTT
NA	NA	TRBV7-9	TRBJ2-2	CASSLERQLATGELFF	TGTGCCAGCAGCTTAGAGCGCCAGTTAGCCACCGGGGAGCTGTTTTTT
NA	NA	TRBV30	TRBJ2-6	CAWSAGNSGANVLTF	TGTGCCTGGAGTGCCGGGAACTCTGGGGCCAACGTCCTGACTTTC
NA	TRBD2	TRBV20-1	TRBJ2-2	CSAPRSGRARAGELFF	TGCAGTGCCCCCCGTAGCGGGAGGGCCAGGGCCGGGGAGCTGTTTTTT
NA	TRBD2	TRBV7-6	TRBJ2-7	CASSFSGRSRYEQYF	TGTGCCAGCAGCTTTAGCGGGAGGTCCCGGTACGAGCAGTACTTC
NA	NA	TRBV19	TRBJ1-2	CASSTSGLANYGYTF	TGTGCCAGTAGTACATCAGGGTTGGCTAACTATGGCTACACCTTC
once	NA	TRBV4-1	TRBJ2-7	CASSQGGGRSYEQYF	TGCGCCAGCAGCCAAGGTGGAGGGAGAAGCTACGAGCAGTACTTC
NA	TRBD1	TRBV6-1	TRBJ2-1	CASRGRTGYNEQFF	TGTGCCAGCAGAGGCAGGACAGGGTACAATGAGCAGTTCTTC
NA	TRBD1	TRBV20-1	TRBJ1-1	CSAVGQSNTEAFF	TGCAGTGCTGTGGGACAGTCGAACACTGAAGCTTTCTTT
few	NA	TRBV15	TRBJ1-5	CATSRDVYSGPQHF	TGTGCCACCAGCAGAGATGTGTACTCTGGGCCCCAGCATTTT
NA	TRBD1	TRBV20-1	TRBJ1-1	CSPPGTENTEAFF	TGCAGTCCCCCCGGGACAGAGAACACTGAAGCTTTCTTT
NA	TRBD1	TRBV7-2	TRBJ2-3	CASSVYRGHGDTQYF	TGTGCCAGCAGCGTATACAGGGGGCATGGAGATACGCAGTATTTT
NA	TRBD2	TRBV7-9	TRBJ2-1	CASSPTGTSGSFSSYNEQFF	TGTGCCAGCAGCCCGACCGGGACTAGCGGGAGTTTCAGCTCCTACAATGAGCAGTTCTTC
NA	NA	TRBV7-9	TRBJ2-7	CASSAGDNSGYEQYF	TGTGCCAGCTCTGCAGGGGACAATTCGGGCTACGAGCAGTACTTC
few	TRBD1	TRBV18	TRBJ2-2	CASSLTGGGNTGELFF	TGTGCCAGCTCACTGACAGGGGGCGGAAACACCGGGGAGCTGTTTTTT
few	NA	TRBV20-1	TRBJ2-1	CSARKINEQFF	TGCAGTGCTAGGAAAATCAATGAGCAGTTCTTC
NA	NA	TRBV20-1	TRBJ2-1	CSAKPIAEVSSYNEQFF	TGCAGTGCTAAACCTATAGCGGAGGTGAGCTCCTACAATGAGCAGTTCTTC
NA	TRBD1	TRBV20-1	TRBJ2-3	CSATPGGVTDTQYF	TGCAGTGCAACGCCAGGGGGCGTCACAGATACGCAGTATTTT
NA	TRBD1	TRBV6-5	TRBJ1-2	CASSLTGRDGYTF	TGTGCCAGCAGTTTGACAGGGAGGGATGGCTACACCTTC
NA	TRBD2	TRBV6-1	TRBJ2-1	CASTFWTSGVNEQFF	TGTGCCAGCACCTTCTGGACTAGCGGGGTCAATGAGCAGTTCTTC
NA	NA	TRBV12-3/TRBV12-4	TRBJ1-2	CASRLNDGNYGYTF	TGTGCCAGCAGGTTAAACGACGGCAACTATGGCTACACCTTC
NA	TRBD1	TRBV14	TRBJ2-1	CASSQLTGSSYNEQFF	TGTGCCAGCAGCCAGTTGACAGGGAGCTCCTACAATGAGCAGTTCTTC
many	TRBD1	TRBV7-2	TRBJ2-7	CASSNTGGYEQYF	TGTGCCAGCAGCAATACAGGGGGCTACGAGCAGTACTTC
few	NA	TRBV2	TRBJ2-1	CASRITRLMVNEQFF	TGTGCCAGCAGGATCACTAGGCTGATGGTCAATGAGCAGTTCTTC
NA	NA	TRBV12-3/TRBV12-4	TRBJ2-3	CASSRGLRDTQYF	TGTGCCAGCAGCCGCGGCCTGAGAGATACGCAGTATTTT